What follows are 5 T cell receptor beta chains derived from one specimen sequenced in a study of blood T cell repertoires in COVID-19. Clones were sequenced by immunoSEQ multiplex PCR, and TCRdb holds only the in-frame ones, with some missing. Found here are about 230,000 clones, about 90% of them singletons; the top ten hold approximately 4.3%. What was sequenced was PBMCs or T cells enriched from blood (not recorded which). The receptors were gathered from a woman in her twenties or thirties with acute COVID-19.

The chain couples TRBV6-1 to TRBJ2-7; tentatively, D is TRBD1 (6 bases). Trimming pared 2 bases from V and 2 bases from J, leaving 7 bases between. CDR1 and CDR2 from the germline V gene are MNHNS and SASEGT. CDR3 size: 13 residues. The CDR3 sequence: CASSEWTAYEQYF. CDR3 in DNA: TGTGCCAGCAGTGAATGGACAGCCTACGAGCAGTACTTC.

The V call is TRBV15, the J call TRBJ2-1; 7 positions match TRBD2. Germline V gene lookup returns CDR1 LNHNV and CDR2 YYDKDF (reference sequence). The CDR3 loop spans 18 amino acids. Trimming at V came to 1 base and at J to 3 bases, leaving 12 bases not matched to a gene. The CDR3 coding sequence is TGTGCCACCAGCAGAGGGGGGGTTAGCGGGTTGAGCTACAATGAGCAGTTCTTC. Protein: CATSRGGVSGLSYNEQFF.

This clone was seen a single time. The V and J genes are TRBV7-2 and TRBJ1-6, with 9 bases that match TRBD1. This CDR3 is 15 amino acids long. V lost 5 bases and J lost 7; bases outside the gene matches: 6. The germline CDR1 and CDR2 sequences are SGHTA and FQGNSA. This chain's CDR3 is CASSVDRGYNSPLHF. CDR3 in DNA: TGTGCCAGCAGCGTGGACAGGGGATACAATTCACCCCTCCACTTT.

This chain connects TRBV6-1 to TRBJ1-2; 8 nucleotides align to TRBD1. The CDR3 runs to 14 residues. CDR1 and CDR2 from the germline V gene are MNHNS and SASEGT. The junction had 3 bases not matched to a gene; V was cut back by 3 bases and J by 3 bases. The DNA for the CDR3 is TGTGCCAGCAGTGAGCAGGGGGCAGACTATGGCTACACCTTC. Translating it yields CASSEQGADYGYTF.

This chain connects TRBV5-1 to TRBJ2-1, with 8 bases aligning to TRBD1. The CDR3 runs to 16 residues. Trimming cost V 0 bases and J 6 bases; bases outside gene matches: 8. Germline CDR1 SGHRS, CDR2 YFSETQ. CDR3 DNA sequence: TGCGCCAGCAGCTTGGGTCCCAGGGGGCGTCCCAATGAGCAGTTCTTC. This codes for CASSLGPRGRPNEQFF.